Sequencing of this T cell receptor beta chain was carried out in a study of blood T cell repertoires in COVID-19. Study information: Donors in the United States, Italy and Spain gave samples during acute or convalescent COVID-19.

V trimming: 0 bases; J trimming: 4 bases; junction bases outside the gene matches: 3. Germline loops: CDR1 LGHNA, CDR2 YNFKEQ. The CDR3 extends over 15 amino acids. Generated by immunoSEQ multiplex PCR, the TCRdb table keeps only in-frame clones and is missing some. The sample holds about 170,000 clones, about 80% seen once. In this sample, this clone turned up once. The sequence was obtained from a man aged 55 to 70 with acute or convalescent COVID-19. The V gene is TRBV4-2, the J gene TRBJ2-7; 10 bases fit TRBD2. Sequenced input: peripheral blood. The CDR3 nucleotides read TGTGCCAGCAGCCAAGAAAGCGGGGGGGTTTACGAGCAGTACTTC. Its translation: CASSQESGGVYEQYF.